The next 15 T cell receptor beta chains were all read from a single sample in a study of shared clonotypes between healthy human individuals. Data came from immunoSEQ multiplex PCR; TCRdb stores just in-frame clones and leaves some out. The sample lists 2 million to 2.5 million clones, 80% to 95% seen once, with approximately 0.4% in the top ten. The sample consisted of naive CD4+ T cells from PBMCs. Stated subset: CD45RA+ positively selected. The receptors originated from a man between 18 and 29 years old in good health. Some clones in this sample may be carry-over from other donors' samples.

The chain combines TRBV5-8 with TRBJ2-7; 7 bases agree with TRBD1. This CDR3 has 14 amino acids. Germline V gene data show CDR1 as SGHTS and CDR2 as YDEGEE. V shed 2 bases, J shed 3 bases, and the junction held 5 bases outside the gene matches. DNA of the CDR3: TGTGCCAGCAGCTTCAAGGGACAGCACTACGAGCAGTACTTC. It encodes CASSFKGQHYEQYF.

This clone has more than one count but fewer than ten. Distinct nucleotide sequences in the sample also encode this CDR3. The chain recombines TRBV18 with TRBJ1-1; 7 nucleotides align to TRBD1. Germline V gives CDR1 KGHSH, CDR2 LQKENI. The CDR3 runs to 14 residues. The J segment lost 0 bases and the V segment lost 3 bases, leaving 1 base of the junction unmatched. The CDR3 protein is CASSPDRLNTEAFF. CDR3 sequence (DNA): TGTGCCAGCTCACCGGACAGGTTGAACACTGAAGCTTTCTTT. The full variable domain, rest sourced from reference TRBV18 and TRBJ1-1, is NAGVMQNPRHLVRRRGQEARLRCSPMKGHSHVYWYRQLPEEGLKFMVYLQKENIIDESGMPKERFSAEFPKEGPSILRIQQVVRGDSAAYFCASSPDRLNTEAFFGQGTRLTVV.

V usage is TRBV4-3 and J usage is TRBJ2-7; 7 nucleotides agree with TRBD2. CDR3 length equals 18 residues. Germline V gives CDR1 LGHNA, CDR2 YSLEER. V was clipped by 0 bases and J by 1 base; unmatched bases: 12. The CDR3: CASSQESIAREWSYEQYF. CDR3 sequence (DNA): TGCGCCAGCAGCCAAGAGTCCATCGCGCGGGAGTGGTCCTACGAGCAGTACTTC.

The chain joins TRBV19 to TRBJ2-1; the match to TRBD2 covers 14 bases. CDR3 size: 17 residues. Trimming took 7 bases from V and 9 from J; bases not matched to a gene: 14. Germline-derived CDR1 and CDR2 are LNHDA and SQIVND (reference sequence). The CDR3 DNA sequence: TGTGCCAGTACCAGGACTAGCGGGAGGTCTAACGGAGGTGAGCAGTTCTTC. This translates into CASTRTSGRSNGGEQFF.

This rearrangement joins TRBV18 to TRBJ1-1; a possible D gene is TRBD1 (5 bases). The germline V and J ends were trimmed by 4 bases and 2 bases, with 20 bases remaining between them. Germline-derived CDR1 and CDR2 are KGHSH and LQKENI. The CDR3 covers 17 residues. The CDR3: CASSLLPVNRDNTEAFF. CDR3 DNA sequence: TGTGCCAGCTCACTACTACCAGTGAACCGGGACAACACTGAAGCTTTCTTT.

This clone occurred once. The chain recombines TRBV29-1 with TRBJ1-3; TRBD1 is a possible D gene (5 bases). Per the germline V gene, CDR1 is SQVTM and CDR2 is ANQGSEA. The CDR3 length is 13 residues. The V end lost 1 base, the J end lost 5 bases, and 9 bases lay between the germline ends. CDR3 in amino acids: CSVEAGPRNTIYF. In nucleotides, the CDR3 is TGCAGCGTTGAAGCAGGGCCGCGAAACACCATATATTTT.

V usage is TRBV10-1 and J usage is TRBJ1-2; 8 bases match TRBD1. Germline V CDR1 and CDR2: WNHNN, SYGVQD (reference sequence). J was trimmed by 7 bases and V by 5 bases; bases with no gene match: 6. CDR3 length: 13 residues. CDR3 amino acids: CASSKDRVGGYTF. For the CDR3, the DNA is TGCGCCAGCAGTAAGGACAGGGTCGGTGGCTACACCTTC.

The chain carries TRBV12-2 and TRBJ2-7. TRBV12-2 is a listed pseudogene. CDR3 size: 15 residues. The chain's CDR3 is CASRSGAASTCEQYF. CDR3 nucleotide sequence: TGTGCAAGTCGCTCGGGGGCCGCTAGCACCTGCGAGCAGTACTTC.

This clone was seen once. The chain uses TRBV5-1 and TRBJ2-5, with D perhaps being TRBD1 or TRBD2 (6 bases each). The J call is uncertain, as TRBJ2-7 better fits the DNA end. The CDR3 is made up of 15 amino acids. Germline-derived CDR1 and CDR2 are SGHRS and YFSETQ. The CDR3 DNA reads TGCGCCAGCAGCTTGGGCGGGGCAGGGGTCCACGAGCAGTACTTC. As protein: CASSLGGAGVHEQYF.

The V and J genes are TRBV29-1 and TRBJ1-4; TRBD1 matches at 10 bases. J was trimmed by 5 bases and V by 6 bases; bases with no gene match: 12. The CDR3 totals 16 residues. Germline CDR1 SQVTM, CDR2 ANQGSEA. The CDR3 nucleotides read TGCAGCGTGACAGGGGGCCAAAACCCACGAAATGAAAAACTGTTTTTT. It yields the protein CSVTGGQNPRNEKLFF.

V gene TRBV19 combines with J gene TRBJ2-5; D not certain. CDR1 and CDR2 from the germline V gene are LNHDA and SQIVND (reference sequence). The ends were cut back, 5 bases at V and 5 bases at J, with 12 bases in the middle. This CDR3 has 13 amino acids. The CDR3 region is CASSPTLGETQYF. CDR3 DNA sequence: TGTGCCAGTAGTCCAACTTTGGGGGAGACCCAGTACTTC.

This clone has only one observation. This rearrangement joins TRBV5-6 to TRBJ2-2; weak D call: TRBD2 (5 bases). Trimming removed 4 bases at V and 3 bases at J, with 13 bases between. CDR1 and CDR2 from the germline V gene are SGHDT and YYEEEE. The CDR3 is made up of 15 amino acids. The CDR3 DNA reads TGTGCCAGCAGCCGGCGAATGAGGGACACCGGGGAGCTGTTTTTT. Translating it yields CASSRRMRDTGELFF.

The chain recombines TRBV5-6 with TRBJ2-5; the D call may be TRBD1 or TRBD2 (5 bases each). CDR1 and CDR2 (germline): SGHDT, YYEEEE. Trimming took 4 bases from V and 1 from J, leaving 11 bases between them. The CDR3 length is 14 residues. CDR3 coding DNA: TGTGCCAGCAGCACCGGGACCCCCCAAGAGACCCAGTACTTC. Translating gives CASSTGTPQETQYF.

The rearrangement uses TRBV29-1 and TRBJ2-5; D unresolved. Trimming stripped 6 bases from V and 8 bases from J, with 16 bases between. Germline V gene data show CDR1 as SQVTM and CDR2 as ANQGSEA. The CDR3 spans 12 residues. CDR3 loop: CSVLSASETQYF. The CDR3 DNA is TGCAGCGTACTCTCTGCCAGCGAAACCCAGTACTTC.

Notes on this clone: Other nucleotide sequences in the sample specify the same CDR3. The chain links TRBV5-1 to TRBJ1-6; D uncertain. The CDR3 extends over 14 amino acids. CDR1 is SGHRS and CDR2 is YFSETQ in the germline V gene. Trimming cost V 4 bases and J 0 bases, with 5 bases left between them. CDR3 bases: TGCGCCAGCAGCCTGAGCTCCTATAATTCACCCCTCCACTTT. It is translated as CASSLSSYNSPLHF.